These 30 T cell receptor beta chains originate from one sample sequenced in a study of shared clonotypes between healthy human individuals. Clones were read by immunoSEQ multiplex PCR, and TCRdb kept only the in-frame ones, dropping some. The table lists roughly 2.1 million clones, 90% to 95% of them singletons. Naivety among CD8 cells was defined by CD45RO negativity and positive CCR7 selection, thereby excluding terminally differentiated effector memory CD45RA+ cells. Sequences were obtained from naive CD8+ T cells from PBMCs. All receptors come from a young man in good health. Some clones in this sample may be carry-over from other donors' samples.

The DNA for the CDR3 is TGTGCCACCGTCGGGGGGAGCTCCTACGAGCAGTACTTC. Amino acids: CATVGGSSYEQYF. This rearrangement joins TRBV25-1 to TRBJ2-7, with TRBD2 matching over 7 bases. V was clipped by 10 bases and J by 0 bases; unmatched bases: 6. There are 13 residues in the CDR3. Germline V lookup: CDR1 MGHDK, CDR2 SYGVNS.

The gene calls are TRBV5-5 and TRBJ1-5; no clear D gene. The length of the CDR3 is 13 residues. V was cut by 0 bases and J by 6 bases, with 7 bases left in between. From germline, CDR1 is SGHKS and CDR2 YYEKEE (reference sequence). DNA for the CDR3: TGTGCCAGCAGCTTGGACTGGGGTCAGCCCCAGCATTTT. Protein: CASSLDWGQPQHF.

The chain combines TRBV28 with TRBJ2-3, with 10 bases matching TRBD1. Germline V lookup: CDR1 MDHEN, CDR2 SYDVKM. The CDR3 loop spans 17 amino acids. Unmatched junction bases numbered 12, after V lost 2 bases and J lost 7 bases. CDR3 coding DNA: TGTGCCAGCAGTTTAGTCTTTGAGGGACAGGGGAGGCATACGCAGTATTTT. This sequence encodes CASSLVFEGQGRHTQYF. The variable domain in full, completed from reference TRBV28 and TRBJ2-3, reads DVKVTQSSRYLVKRTGEKVFLECVQDMDHENMFWYRQDPGLGLRLIYFSYDVKMKEKGDIPEGYSVSREKKERFSLILESASTNQTSMYLCASSLVFEGQGRHTQYFGPGTRLTVL.

The chain combines TRBV6-5 with TRBJ1-2; D is unclear. Trimming took off 6 bases at V and 7 bases at J, with 15 bases between the two ends. Germline assignment: CDR1 MNHEY and CDR2 SVGAGI. The CDR3 is made up of 13 amino acids. The CDR3 nucleotides read TGTGCCAGCAGCTACACCGGAATGGGTGGCTACACCTTC. Translation gives CASSYTGMGGYTF.

In its sample, this clone was seen once. The rearrangement joins TRBV29-1 to TRBJ2-7, with D possibly TRBD1 on 6 matching bases. Germline V lookup: CDR1 SQVTM, CDR2 ANQGSEA. This CDR3 is built from 13 residues. V was trimmed by 3 bases and J by 0 bases, leaving 9 bases between them. Written as DNA, the CDR3 is TGCAGCGTTGAGGGGGCCTACTCCTACGAGCAGTACTTC. Its translation is CSVEGAYSYEQYF.

V is TRBV2 and J is TRBJ1-1; tentatively, D is TRBD1 (5 bases). Germline CDR1 is SNHLY and CDR2 is FYNNEI. The V end lost 6 bases, the J end lost 8 bases, and 16 bases lay between the germline ends. The CDR3 runs to 13 residues. CDR3 sequence reads: CASRSRQLPEAFF. Here the CDR3 DNA reads TGTGCCAGCAGGTCGAGACAGTTACCGGAAGCTTTCTTT. The full variable domain, in which reference TRBV2 and TRBJ1-1 provide the parts outside the CDR3, is EPEVTQTPSHQVTQMGQEVILRCVPISNHLYFYWYRQILGQKVEFLVSFYNNEISEKSEIFDDQFSVERPDGSNFTLKIRSTKLEDSAMYFCASRSRQLPEAFFGQGTRLTVV.

V is TRBV29-1 and J is TRBJ2-1; maybe TRBD1 (6 bases). V was trimmed by 7 bases and J by 6 bases, leaving 13 bases between them. Germline lookup yields CDR1 SQVTM and CDR2 ANQGSEA. This CDR3 spans 12 amino acids. The CDR3 region is CSASGRGNEQFF. CDR3 DNA: TGCAGCGCCTCCGGCAGGGGCAATGAGCAGTTCTTC.

This clone was found once. V gene TRBV7-7 combines with J gene TRBJ2-7; TRBD2 matches 9 bases. V trimming: 5 bases; J trimming: 0 bases; junction bases outside the gene matches: 2. Per germline, CDR1 SSHAT and CDR2 FNYEAQ (reference sequence). CDR3 size: 14 residues. The CDR3 here is CASSPSGDSYEQYF. The CDR3, as DNA: TGTGCCAGCAGCCCTAGCGGGGACTCCTACGAGCAGTACTTC.

The sample holds one count of this clone. The chain uses TRBV5-4 and TRBJ2-3, with TRBD2 identical over 7 bases. Per the germline V gene, CDR1 is SGHNT and CDR2 is YYREEE (reference sequence). This CDR3 has 14 residues. The V and J ends lost 3 bases and 4 bases, in that order; junction bases with no gene match: 5. The CDR3 bases are TGTGCCAGCAGCTGGGCAGCGGGACCAGATACGCAGTATTTT. This encodes CASSWAAGPDTQYF.

The chain employs TRBV9 and TRBJ2-7; 8 nucleotides line up with TRBD2. V dropped 0 bases and J dropped 4; count of bases not matched to a gene: 3. This CDR3 region has 14 residues. Germline CDR1 and CDR2: SGDLS and YYNGEE. Written as DNA, the CDR3 is TGTGCCAGCAGCGTAGTTCCGGGAGGGTACGAGCAGTACTTC. Translated, it gives CASSVVPGGYEQYF.

This clone has just one count. J is TRBJ2-7 and V is TRBV14; D remains ambiguous. Per germline, CDR1 SGHDN and CDR2 FVKESK. The V end lost 2 bases, the J end lost 3 bases, and 8 bases lay between the germline ends. The CDR3 totals 13 residues. As DNA, the CDR3 is TGTGCCAGCAGCCAATTACAGAGCTACGAGCAGTACTTC. It is translated as CASSQLQSYEQYF.

The genes are TRBV21-1 and TRBJ1-5; the table's TRBD1 call for D was not verified on the DNA. TRBV21-1 is a pseudogene. CDR3 size: 19 residues. Here the CDR3 reads CASSKLKRQGLKCNQPQHF. The DNA for the CDR3 is TGTGCCAGCAGCAAACTGAAGAGACAGGGGCTTAAATGCAATCAGCCCCAGCATTTT.

This clone occurred a few times. This chain joins TRBV9 and TRBJ1-1; 8 bases are shared with TRBD1. This CDR3 contains 14 residues. V lost 3 bases, J lost 7 bases, and 8 bases stayed unmatched. The germline V gene has CDR1 SGDLS and CDR2 YYNGEE. The CDR3: CASSGGQGKGEAFF. In nucleotides, the CDR3 is TGTGCCAGCAGCGGCGGACAGGGAAAGGGTGAAGCTTTCTTT.

The chain links TRBV29-1 to TRBJ2-3; TRBD1 might be the D (6 bases). Per the germline V gene, CDR1 is SQVTM and CDR2 is ANQGSEA. V lost 7 bases to trimming and J lost 0 bases, with 11 bases between them. The CDR3 totals 13 residues. CDR3 sequence (DNA): TGCAGCGGCTTCACAGGGAGCACAGATACGCAGTATTTT. Translating it yields CSGFTGSTDTQYF.

About this clone: In the same sample, other DNA sequences code for this CDR3. The chain employs TRBV28 and TRBJ2-7; D tentatively fits TRBD1 or TRBD2 (6 bases each). Between the trimmed V and J ends, which lost 6 bases and 2 bases, there was a span of 14 bases. In germline, CDR1 is MDHEN, CDR2 SYDVKM. The CDR3 contains 14 residues. The CDR3, as DNA: TGTGCCAGCAGCTATACCGGGGGCGCCTACGAGCAGTACTTC. The encoded protein is CASSYTGGAYEQYF.

The chain joins TRBV4-1 to TRBJ2-1; possibly TRBD2 for D (6 bases). In germline, CDR1 is MGHRA, CDR2 YSYEKL. The CDR3 has 15 amino acids. V was cut by 3 bases and J by 0 bases, with 9 bases left in between. Here the CDR3 DNA reads TGCGCCAGCAGCCAGATAGCGGTCTCCTACAATGAGCAGTTCTTC. Translated: CASSQIAVSYNEQFF.

The rearrangement links TRBV19 to TRBJ2-1, with 13 bases identical to TRBD2. V was pared by 4 bases and J by 2 bases, with 5 bases of the junction left unmatched. Germline values: CDR1 LNHDA, CDR2 SQIVND (reference sequence). The CDR3 consists of 17 residues. CDR3 sequence reads: CASSTKGLAGPYNEQFF. DNA of the CDR3: TGTGCCAGTAGTACAAAGGGACTAGCGGGACCCTACAATGAGCAGTTCTTC.

The chain carries TRBV5-3 and TRBJ2-6; D ambiguous. TRBV5-3 is placed among ORFs of uncertain function. The V end lost 3 bases, the J end lost 1 base, and 20 bases lay between the germline ends. The CDR3 contains 19 residues. DNA for the CDR3: TGTGCCAGAAGCTCAGCAAAGGACGGTACTGTTTCTGGGGCCAACGTCCTGACTTTC. Its translation is CARSSAKDGTVSGANVLTF.

As for this clone: Within the sample, other DNA sequences also encode this same CDR3. V is TRBV28 and J is TRBJ1-2, with D uncertain. V was trimmed by 2 bases and J by 4 bases, leaving 8 bases between them. The CDR3 consists of 13 residues. Germline V gives CDR1 MDHEN, CDR2 SYDVKM. DNA of the CDR3: TGTGCCAGCAGTTTAACAGTTACCTATGGCTACACCTTC. This encodes CASSLTVTYGYTF.

J is TRBJ2-2 and V is TRBV19, with 9 bases lining up with TRBD2. CDR1 is LNHDA, CDR2 SQIVND, per germline (reference sequence). The CDR3 covers 16 residues. The V and J ends lost 5 bases and 5 bases, in that order; junction bases with no gene match: 9. CDR3 sequence: CASSAQAGGRTGELFF. The CDR3 DNA follows: TGTGCCAGTAGTGCTCAAGCGGGAGGCAGGACCGGGGAGCTGTTTTTT.

This clone appeared a few times. The chain combines TRBV30 with TRBJ1-3, with 8 bases matching TRBD1. CDR1 is GTSNPN, CDR2 SVGIG, per germline (reference sequence). The CDR3 contains 13 residues. Trimming removed 4 bases from V and 7 bases from J; junction bases left unmatched: 6. CDR3 amino acids: CAWMGRGLNTIYF. In DNA, the CDR3 is TGTGCCTGGATGGGCAGGGGGCTTAACACCATATATTTT.

In this sample, this clone turned up once. The chain joins TRBV11-2 to TRBJ2-7; the D call may be TRBD1 or TRBD2 (5 bases each). The CDR3 spans 13 residues. The germline V gene encodes CDR1 SGHAT and CDR2 FQNNGV. V lost 8 bases and J lost 2, with 13 bases in between. The CDR3 DNA sequence: TGTGCCAGCCGGGCTCGGGGACCCTACGAGCAGTACTTC. It yields the protein CASRARGPYEQYF.

The V and J genes are TRBV5-8 and TRBJ1-2; no firm D call. The CDR3 totals 15 residues. Germline values: CDR1 SGHTS, CDR2 YDEGEE. The germline V and J ends were trimmed by 0 bases and 0 bases, with 9 bases remaining between them. The CDR3 DNA reads TGTGCCAGCAGCTTGGCCTTGGGCGCTAACTATGGCTACACCTTC. Translation gives CASSLALGANYGYTF.

The chain employs TRBV29-1 and TRBJ1-1, with D hard to call. The CDR3 covers 12 residues. V gave up 6 bases and J gave up 1 base, with 9 bases separating them. Germline loops: CDR1 SQVTM, CDR2 ANQGSEA. CDR3 residues: CSVRIPNTEAFF. The CDR3 DNA sequence: TGCAGCGTACGCATTCCGAACACTGAAGCTTTCTTT.

The CDR3 protein is CSVRIGYTEGYTF. In DNA form, the CDR3 reads TGCAGCGTTAGGATAGGGTATACAGAGGGCTACACCTTC. J is TRBJ1-2 and V is TRBV29-1, with unresolved D. V lost 5 bases to trimming and J lost 8 bases, with 18 bases between them. This CDR3 has 13 amino acids. Germline V CDR1 and CDR2: SQVTM, ANQGSEA. Full variable domain (missing parts from reference TRBV29-1 and TRBJ1-2): SAVISQKPSRDICQRGTSLTIQCQVDSQVTMMFWYRQQPGQSLTLIATANQGSEATYESGFVIDKFPISRPNLTFSTLTVSNMSPEDSSIYLCSVRIGYTEGYTFGSGTRLTVV.

This chain links TRBV6-5 with TRBJ2-2, with D perhaps TRBD2 (6 bases). Germline CDR1 reads MNHEY; CDR2 reads SVGAGI. Trimming shortened V by 2 bases and J by 4 bases, and 11 bases separated the two germline ends. The CDR3 is made up of 15 amino acids. Here the CDR3 DNA reads TGTGCCAGCAGTTACATGGCGGGAATCACCGGGGAGCTGTTTTTT. Protein sequence: CASSYMAGITGELFF.

This chain links TRBV19 with TRBJ2-2, with D possibly matching TRBD2 (5 bases). CDR1 is LNHDA and CDR2 is SQIVND in the germline V gene (reference sequence). V lost 9 bases and J lost 5, with 19 bases in between. The CDR3 runs to 15 residues. The CDR3 nucleotides read TGTGCCAGCTCGGCGGGTAACATGAGGACCGGGGAGCTGTTTTTT. Translating it yields CASSAGNMRTGELFF.

The gene calls are TRBV27 and TRBJ2-1; TRBD1 matches at 9 bases. J was trimmed by 0 bases and V by 5 bases; bases with no gene match: 11. CDR1 is MNHEY, CDR2 SMNVEV, per germline (reference sequence). CDR3 size: 18 residues. CDR3 bases: TGTGCCAGCAGTCCCATACGGACAGGGGCTAGCTCCTACAATGAGCAGTTCTTC. It specifies CASSPIRTGASSYNEQFF.

As concerns this clone: Other DNA variants within this sample encode the same CDR3. V and J are TRBV27 and TRBJ2-3; the match to TRBD2 covers 13 bases. The V and J ends lost 5 bases and 5 bases, in that order; junction bases with no gene match: 7. CDR1 and CDR2 (germline): MNHEY, SMNVEV (reference sequence). The CDR3 spans 16 residues. The CDR3 DNA is TGTGCCAGCAGTCCACGACTAGCGGGAGGATTAGATACGCAGTATTTT. Protein: CASSPRLAGGLDTQYF.

This sequence joins TRBV7-9 and TRBJ1-2; TRBD1 might be the D (5 bases). Trimming shortened V by 10 bases and J by 4 bases, and 10 bases separated the two germline ends. Germline V gene data show CDR1 as SEHNR and CDR2 as FQNEAQ (reference sequence). The CDR3 has 11 amino acids. The chain's CDR3 is CATAGVYGYTF. CDR3 sequence (DNA): TGTGCCACTGCGGGGGTCTATGGCTACACCTTC.